This T cell receptor beta chain was identified in a study of T cell responses to AZD1222 COVID-19 vaccine. Profiled with immunoSEQ multiplex PCR; TCRdb holds only in-frame clones, not every one. The sample lists under 140,000 clones, about 90% occurring once. J gave up 4 bases and V 8 bases, and 10 bases lay outside the gene matches. Germline V CDR1 and CDR2: WSHSY, SAAADI. The CDR3 covers 14 residues. This clonotype originated in an adult who received the AZD1222 COVID-19 vaccine. Specimen: peripheral blood, collected 28 days after the second AZD1222 dose. The chain uses TRBV10-2 and TRBJ2-7; 8 positions match TRBD2. CDR3 protein: CASSPRPGGYEQYF. DNA of the CDR3: TGCGCCAGCTCTCCCCGTCCGGGGGGGTACGAGCAGTACTTC.